Listed here are 3 T cell receptor beta chains from one sample, sequenced in a study of T cell responses to AZD1222 COVID-19 vaccine. Clones were sequenced by immunoSEQ multiplex PCR, and TCRdb holds only the in-frame ones, with some missing. The sample has 90,000 to 150,000 clones; roughly 90% are singletons. The sample was peripheral blood, taken 28 days after the second AZD1222 dose. These receptors all stem from an adult who received the AZD1222 COVID-19 vaccine.

The chain employs TRBV27 and TRBJ1-1; unclear D gene. Trimming removed 11 bases from V and 3 bases from J, with 10 bases in between. Per germline, CDR1 MNHEY and CDR2 SMNVEV (reference sequence). The CDR3 is made up of 11 amino acids. CDR3 region: CAVVGYTEAFF. CDR3 nucleotides: TGTGCCGTTGTGGGATACACTGAAGCTTTCTTT.

The V gene is TRBV19, the J gene TRBJ1-3, with unresolved D. Per germline, CDR1 LNHDA and CDR2 SQIVND (reference sequence). The CDR3 has 15 residues. Trimming pared 3 bases from V and 0 bases from J, leaving 9 bases between. The CDR3 DNA reads TGTGCCAGTAGTATCGGGATATCCTCTGGAAACACCATATATTTT. As protein: CASSIGISSGNTIYF.

As DNA, the CDR3 is TGTGCCAGCAGTTTATCAGGACTAGCGGGAGCCCAAGAGACCCAGTACTTC. Its translation is CASSLSGLAGAQETQYF. The V call is TRBV28, the J call TRBJ2-5, with 13 bases that match TRBD2. The length of the CDR3 is 17 residues. Germline trimming cut 1 base from V and 1 base from J; bases unmatched to any gene: 3. Germline V gene sequence: CDR1 MDHEN, CDR2 SYDVKM.